The sequence of this TCR beta chain was determined in a study of OX40 agonist ivuxolimab in advanced cancers. Context from the whole study: The costimulatory receptor OX40 (CD134) was targeted by ivuxolimab, a fully human IgG2 agonistic monoclonal antibody. Intravenous ivuxolimab was administered to patients every 2 weeks at six dose levels: 0.01, 0.1, 0.3, 1.5, 3 and 10 mg/kg. Among the roughly 54 dose-escalation patients, around 20 had hepatocellular carcinoma, roughly 15 melanoma, 9 renal cell carcinoma and 9 head and neck cancer. In the dose-escalation cohort, approximately 82% of patients were male, and the mean age was around 60 years, with a range of roughly 20 to 85. Prior anti-PD-1, anti-PD-L1 or anti-CTLA-4 therapy was permitted, and checkpoint inhibitors had been received by roughly 42% of dose-escalation patients. Three dose-escalation patients achieved partial responses, one with hepatocellular carcinoma and two with cutaneous melanoma. Peripheral TCRbeta sequencing was intended to test whether TCR sequence diversity was altered and clonal T-cell expansion was caused by ivuxolimab. The monotherapy dose-escalation portion (N ≈ 52 patients) of the phase I ivuxolimab trial is reported in the paper.

Genomic DNA was isolated from the sorted cells so that the TCRbeta CDR3 region could be sequenced. TCRbeta CDR3 regions were sequenced using the immunoSEQ Assay. The clones in this table, taken by TCRdb from immuneACCESS, are in-frame only. Not every clone is retained; where verified, under half of the shortfall comes from an unresolved V gene, and the cause of the rest is unknown. This sample lists 65,000 to 85,000 clones; more than 70% were detected once. Of the sample, less than 12% is held by the ten largest clones. This clone is a singleton in its sample. Its cognate antigen has yet to be identified. The sample holds no much larger clone one base away, and base qualities are not on file. Results and caveats for the whole study, not just this receptor: At doses of 0.1 to 3.0 mg/kg, clonal expansion of both CD4+ and CD8+ blood T cells was observed from baseline to week 6. Low levels of normalized T-cell clonal expansion were also shown by some nonresponding patients. After ivuxolimab, CD8+ T cells had more expanded clones than CD4+ T cells on average. Partial responders in the 0.1-3.0 mg/kg groups had among the lowest normalized peripheral clonal expansion, especially among CD8+ T cells. Which antigens the clonally expanded peripheral T cells were specific for was not determined.

The trial excluded patients who had a history of autoimmune disease or who were on systemic immunosuppression. In every dose cohort, peripheral blood was drawn for TCR sequencing at baseline, cycle 4 day 1, and cycle 7 day 1. Samples came from an open-label, multicenter, first-in-human phase I dose-escalation trial of ivuxolimab. The trial enrolled adults with locally advanced or metastatic head and neck squamous cell, hepatocellular, melanoma or renal cell carcinoma. CD4+ and CD8+ T cells were sorted separately from peripheral blood before TCR sequencing. The V end loses 7 bases and the J end loses 2 bases, and a stretch of 14 bases separates them. The CDR1 and CDR2 encoded by the germline V gene are MDHEN and SYDVKM. Taken from cysteine to phenylalanine, the CDR3 has 14 residues. Of the read, only the CDR3 DNA is kept; its 42 bases are in frame from base 1.

This TCR derives from an adult with an advanced solid tumor such as melanoma, head and neck, liver or kidney cancer. The V and J segments used are TRBV28 and TRBJ1-1, with a weak D call of TRBD1 (6 bases match). This sample comprised CD4+ or CD8+ T cells sorted from blood, obtained in a trial of the OX40 agonist ivuxolimab. The CDR3 protein is CASIGGTINTEAFF. The DNA sequence is as follows: TGTGCCAGCATAGGGGGGACAATTAACACTGAAGCTTTCTTT.